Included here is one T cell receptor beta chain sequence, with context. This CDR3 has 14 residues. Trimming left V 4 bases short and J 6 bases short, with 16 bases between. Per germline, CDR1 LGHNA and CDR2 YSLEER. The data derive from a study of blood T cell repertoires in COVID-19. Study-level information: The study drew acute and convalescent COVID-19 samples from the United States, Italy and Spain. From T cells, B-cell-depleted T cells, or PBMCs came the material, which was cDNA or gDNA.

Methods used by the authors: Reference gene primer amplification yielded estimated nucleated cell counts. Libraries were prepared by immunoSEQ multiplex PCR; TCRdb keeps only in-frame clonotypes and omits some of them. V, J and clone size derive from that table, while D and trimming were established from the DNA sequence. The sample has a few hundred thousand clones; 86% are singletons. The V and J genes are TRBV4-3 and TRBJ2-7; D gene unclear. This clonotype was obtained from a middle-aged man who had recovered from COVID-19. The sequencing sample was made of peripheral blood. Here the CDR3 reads CASSLSTASSEQYF. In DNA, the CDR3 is TGCGCCAGCAGCCTGTCGACCGCTAGTAGCGAGCAGTACTTC.